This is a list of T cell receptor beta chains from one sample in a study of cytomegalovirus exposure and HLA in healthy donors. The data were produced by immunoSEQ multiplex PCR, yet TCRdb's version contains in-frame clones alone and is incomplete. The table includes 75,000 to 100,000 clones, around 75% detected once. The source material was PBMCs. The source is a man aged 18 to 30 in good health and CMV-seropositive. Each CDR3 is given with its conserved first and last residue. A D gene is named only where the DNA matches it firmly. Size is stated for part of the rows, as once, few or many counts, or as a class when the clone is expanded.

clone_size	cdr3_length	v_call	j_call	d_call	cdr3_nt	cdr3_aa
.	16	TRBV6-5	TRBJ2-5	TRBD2	TGTGCCAGCAGTTACTGGGGGAGGGCAGGGTTAGAGACCCAGTACTTC	CASSYWGRAGLETQYF
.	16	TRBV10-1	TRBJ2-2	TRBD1	TGCGCCAGCAGTGAGACGGGACAGGGAATAGCCGGGGAGCTGTTTTTT	CASSETGQGIAGELFF
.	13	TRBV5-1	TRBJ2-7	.	TGCGCCAGCAGCCTCACAGCAACCTACGAGCAGTACTTC	CASSLTATYEQYF
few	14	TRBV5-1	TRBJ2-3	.	TGCGCCAGCCAGGTTTTCGCTAGCACAGATACGCAGTATTTT	CASQVFASTDTQYF
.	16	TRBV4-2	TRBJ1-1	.	TGTGCCAGCAGCCCGAGGTCACGGGAGATGAACACTGAAGCTTTCTTT	CASSPRSREMNTEAFF
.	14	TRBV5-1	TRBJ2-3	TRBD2	TGCGCCAGCAGCTTGGGGGCTAGCGGAGATACGCAGTATTTT	CASSLGASGDTQYF
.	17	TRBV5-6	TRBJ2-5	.	TGTGCCAGCAGCACAGGAAGGGGTAGGGGGTATGGGGAGACCCAGTACTTC	CASSTGRGRGYGETQYF
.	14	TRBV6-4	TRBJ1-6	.	TGTGCCAGCAGTGCCGGACAGCTCCATTCACCCCTCCACTTT	CASSAGQLHSPLHF
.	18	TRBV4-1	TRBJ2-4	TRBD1	TGCGCCAGCAGCCAAGCACAGGGGGCAAGGCTAGCCAAAAACATTCAGTACTTC	CASSQAQGARLAKNIQYF
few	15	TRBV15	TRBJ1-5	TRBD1	TGTGCCACCAGTTTCGGGACAGGGTACAATCAGCCCCAGCATTTT	CATSFGTGYNQPQHF
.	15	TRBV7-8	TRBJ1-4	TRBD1	TGTGCCAGCAGCTTTGAGGACAGGCTTGATGAAAAACTGTTTTTT	CASSFEDRLDEKLFF
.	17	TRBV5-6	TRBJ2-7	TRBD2	TGTGCCAGCAGCCATGGACTAGCGGGTCTACTTTCCTACGAGCAGTACTTC	CASSHGLAGLLSYEQYF
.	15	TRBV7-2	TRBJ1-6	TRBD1	TGTGCCAGCAGCTTAGGACAGGGCGAGAATTCACCCCTCCACTTT	CASSLGQGENSPLHF
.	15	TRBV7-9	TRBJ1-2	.	TGTGCCAGCAGCTTAGTTCTTAGCAGTAACTATGGCTACACCTTC	CASSLVLSSNYGYTF
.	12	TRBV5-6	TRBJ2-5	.	TGTGCCAGCAGCTTGCAAGGGGGTGCCGTCTACTTC	CASSLQGGAVYF
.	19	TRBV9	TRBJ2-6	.	TGTGCCAGCAGCGCATTTGGACAGACCCTTATCTCTGGGGCCAACGTCCTGACTTTC	CASSAFGQTLISGANVLTF
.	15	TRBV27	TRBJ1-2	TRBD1	TGTGCCAGCAGTTTATCCACAGGGGGGAACTATGGCTACACCTTC	CASSLSTGGNYGYTF
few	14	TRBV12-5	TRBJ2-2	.	TGTGCTAGTGGTTTGGTGGGGAGAACCGGGGAGCTGTTTTTT	CASGLVGRTGELFF
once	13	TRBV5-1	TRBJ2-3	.	TGCGCCAGCAGCCACACGCTAGTAGATACGCAGTATTTT	CASSHTLVDTQYF
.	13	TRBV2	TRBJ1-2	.	TGTGCCAGCAAGCTGACAGCCTTGGGTGGCTACACCTTC	CASKLTALGGYTF
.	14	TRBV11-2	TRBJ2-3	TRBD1	TGTGCCAGCAGCTCACAAATAAGGGACAGGGCGCAGTATTTT	CASSSQIRDRAQYF
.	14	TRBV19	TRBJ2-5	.	TGTGCCACAAGTAAGGTTACCCGGGAAGAGACCCAGTACTTC	CATSKVTREETQYF
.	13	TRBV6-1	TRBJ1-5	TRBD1	TGTGCCAGCAATCCGGACAGGGGTCAGCCCCAGCATTTT	CASNPDRGQPQHF
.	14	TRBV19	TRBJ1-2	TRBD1	TGTGCCAGTAGTATTAATGGACAGGGTAATGGCTACACCTTC	CASSINGQGNGYTF
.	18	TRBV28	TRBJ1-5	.	TGTGCCAGCAGTTTACTCGGGACTACGACAATGGGCAATCAGCCCCAGCATTTT	CASSLLGTTTMGNQPQHF
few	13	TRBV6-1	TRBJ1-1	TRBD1	TGTGCCAGCAGTGTATCAGGGGGCACTGAAGCTTTCTTT	CASSVSGGTEAFF
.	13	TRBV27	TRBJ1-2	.	TGTGCCAGCAGTTTTTACAGGGAGGGTGGCTACACCTTC	CASSFYREGGYTF
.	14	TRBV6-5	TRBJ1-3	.	TGTGCCAGCAGTTACGGCCTCTCTGGAAACACCATATATTTT	CASSYGLSGNTIYF
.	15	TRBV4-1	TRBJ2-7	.	TGCGCCAGCAGCCAAGAAGCAGGGGCAGGGCTCGAGCAGTACTTC	CASSQEAGAGLEQYF
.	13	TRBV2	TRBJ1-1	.	TGTGCCAGCAGTGTAGACACTTACACTGAAGCTTTCTTT	CASSVDTYTEAFF
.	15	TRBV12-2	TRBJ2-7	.	TGTGCAAGTCGCTTTCGTGGGGCTGAACACTACGAGCAGTACTTC	CASRFRGAEHYEQYF
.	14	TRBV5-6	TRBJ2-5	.	TGTGCCAGCACCTACAGGGGGGGGAGAGAGACCCAGTACTTC	CASTYRGGRETQYF
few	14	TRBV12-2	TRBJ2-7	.	TGTGCAAGTCGCCCGGACAGGGGGCGCTACGAGCAGTACTTC	CASRPDRGRYEQYF
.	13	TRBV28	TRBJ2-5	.	TGTGCCAGCAGTCACGGGATTTCGGAGACCCAGTACTTC	CASSHGISETQYF
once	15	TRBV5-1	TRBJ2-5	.	TGCGCCAGCAGCTTGGAGGCGGGTCCACAAGAGACCCAGTACTTC	CASSLEAGPQETQYF
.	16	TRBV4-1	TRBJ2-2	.	TGCGCCAGCAGCCAAGTTCCTAACGTGAACACCGGGGAGCTGTTTTTT	CASSQVPNVNTGELFF